The clone carrying this T cell receptor beta chain was seen once. The data originate from a study of blood T cell repertoires in COVID-19. Study-wide background: Spain, Italy and the United States supplied samples that represented acute and convalescent COVID-19. Nucleic acid was either cDNA or gDNA, and it came from T cells, B-cell-depleted T cells, or PBMCs.

Germline V gene lookup returns CDR1 SGHTA and CDR2 FQGTGA. Deletions cut 1 base from V and 2 bases from J, with 4 bases between. The CDR3 is made up of 13 amino acids. Original data processing: Reference gene primer amplification gave estimated nucleated cell counts. Data came from immunoSEQ multiplex PCR; TCRdb stores just in-frame clones and leaves some out. The V and J calls and clone size come from that table; D and trimming were worked out from the DNA. This sample has 70,000 to 85,000 clones, with roughly 87% found just once. The chain couples TRBV7-3 to TRBJ2-3; D remains unclear. The receptor was derived from a man aged 80 or over with acute or convalescent COVID-19. The specimen was peripheral blood. The CDR3 DNA sequence: TGTGCCAGCAGCTTAAGCGACACAGATACGCAGTATTTT. This encodes CASSLSDTDTQYF.